Ten or more counts support the clone carrying this T cell receptor (beta chain). Time point noted: patch test 2, 6 weeks after DPC sensitization. Treatment noted: therapeutic diphenylcyclopropenone sensitization with weekly scalp DPC. This entry is derived from a study of human T cells and chemical hapten exposure. Study-wide background: Read at 6 days, the patch tests placed 0.01% DPC on the upper back.

V was clipped by 0 bases and J by 0 bases; unmatched bases: 8. The CDR3 spans 18 residues. The V gene's germline CDR1 is SGHTA and CDR2 FQGTGA. In TCRdb, the RACE reads were re-called with MiXCR into one record per CDR3 protein. The sample has roughly 150,000 distinct CDR3 sequences; approximately 12% are singletons. This material consisted of whole blood, taken in connection with sensitization to the hapten diphenylcyclopropenone (DPC). V and J are TRBV7-3 and TRBJ2-1; 7 bases match TRBD2. The TCR was taken from a woman in her fifties or sixties with alopecia areata. Some clones in this sample may be carry-over from other donors' samples. CDR3 sequence: CASSLTSGTTSSYNEQFF. The CDR3 DNA follows: TGTGCCAGCAGCTTAACGTCGGGGACTACGAGCTCCTACAATGAGCAGTTCTTC.